Listed below are T cell receptor beta chains from one sample, sequenced in a study of neurological immune-mediated disorders. One entry per CDR3 protein, called by TCRdb with MiXCR from the 5' RACE reads. Of approximately 30,000 distinct CDR3 sequences listed, less than 15% were seen once; the top ten hold approximately 5%. Sequencing was done on a sample of CD4+ T cells from blood. The receptors come from a female donor with HTLV-1-associated myelopathy (HAM/TSP). The CDR3 runs from the conserved cysteine through the conserved F or W. D genes are given only for firm matches. Not all rows give a size; the values are once, few, many and, for expanded clones, a class.

D: NA; J: TRBJ2-1; V: TRBV11-2; size: many; DNA: TGTGCCAGCAGCTTAGACCACTACAATGAGCAGTTCTTC; CDR3: CASSLDHYNEQFF
D: TRBD1; J: TRBJ2-1; V: TRBV7-2; size: NA; DNA: TGTGCCAGCACCAGGACAGGGAGATGTAATGAGCAGTTCTTC; CDR3: CASTRTGRCNEQFF
D: NA; J: TRBJ1-4; V: TRBV7-9; size: many; DNA: TGTGCCAGCAGCTTAGAAGGCTATGAAAAACTGTTTTTT; CDR3: CASSLEGYEKLFF
D: NA; J: TRBJ2-7; V: TRBV7-9; size: many; DNA: TGTGCCAGCAGCTTGGGGGCCTACGAGCAGTACTTC; CDR3: CASSLGAYEQYF
D: NA; J: TRBJ2-5; V: TRBV18; size: medium-sized; DNA: TGTGCCAGCTCACCGGCGGTTGCGGGGGCCAAAGAGACCCAGTACTTC; CDR3: CASSPAVAGAKETQYF
D: TRBD2; J: TRBJ2-5; V: TRBV4-2; size: many; DNA: TGTGCCAGCAGCCATAGGCAACCTAGCGGTGGAGAGACCCAGTACTTC; CDR3: CASSHRQPSGGETQYF
D: TRBD1; J: TRBJ1-4; V: TRBV7-9; size: many; DNA: TGTGCCATCCGTCCAGGGGGGGCGGATGAAAAACTGTTTTTT; CDR3: CAIRPGGADEKLFF
D: NA; J: TRBJ2-7; V: TRBV3-1; size: many; DNA: TGTGCCAGCAGCCAAGTTCAGGGCGACGAGCAGTACTTC; CDR3: CASSQVQGDEQYF
D: NA; J: TRBJ2-2; V: TRBV20-1; size: many; DNA: TGCAGTGCTAGAGAGTTTGGCACCGGGGAGCTGTTTTTT; CDR3: CSAREFGTGELFF
D: NA; J: TRBJ2-7; V: TRBV7-9; size: many; DNA: TGTGCCAGCAGCTTACCTAGCCGCTACGAGCAGTACTTC; CDR3: CASSLPSRYEQYF
D: TRBD2; J: TRBJ2-1; V: TRBV10-3; size: many; DNA: TGTGCCATCAGTGAGTCCGCTGCGGGAGGGCGTAGTGAGCAGTTCTTC; CDR3: CAISESAAGGRSEQFF
D: NA; J: TRBJ1-4; V: TRBV20-1; size: many; DNA: TGCAGTGCTAGAGACCCTCTCGGGGCGGGGGGTGAAAAACTGTTTTTT; CDR3: CSARDPLGAGGEKLFF
D: TRBD2; J: TRBJ2-1; V: TRBV6-1; size: many; DNA: TGTGCCAGCAGTCTAGCGGGAGGTCTCAATGAGCAGTTCTTC; CDR3: CASSLAGGLNEQFF
D: NA; J: TRBJ2-6; V: TRBV5-1; size: many; DNA: TGCGCCAGCAGCTTGGAGGGGGCCAACGTCCTGACTTTC; CDR3: CASSLEGANVLTF
D: NA; J: TRBJ1-5; V: TRBV4-1; size: many; DNA: TGCGCCAGCAGCCAAGAACGGGTAAATCAGCCCCAGCATTTT; CDR3: CASSQERVNQPQHF
D: NA; J: TRBJ2-3; V: TRBV12-3/TRBV12-4; size: once; DNA: TGTGCCAGCGACCGAATCGCAGATACGCAGTATTTT; CDR3: CASDRIADTQYF
D: NA; J: TRBJ1-5; V: TRBV6-6; size: many; DNA: TGTGCCAGCAGCCCCCCCCTGGGTTACGGGAAGAGCAATCAGCCCCAGCATTTT; CDR3: CASSPPLGYGKSNQPQHF
D: NA; J: TRBJ2-7; V: TRBV6-5; size: NA; DNA: TGTGCCAACAGTTATAAGGCCGGGGGCTACGAGAAGTACTTC; CDR3: CANSYKAGGYEKYF
D: TRBD2; J: TRBJ2-3; V: TRBV6-5; size: many; DNA: TGTGCCAGCAGTTACTCTTTGGGAACTAGCGGGACCGGCACAGATATGCAGTATTTT; CDR3: CASSYSLGTSGTGTDMQYF
D: NA; J: TRBJ1-1; V: TRBV6-6; size: many; DNA: TGTGCCAGCAGTCCACCTACGGTTTGGGGCCGGGGAGCTGAAGCTTTCTTT; CDR3: CASSPPTVWGRGAEAFF
D: TRBD1; J: TRBJ1-5; V: TRBV6-6; size: medium-sized; DNA: TGTGCCAGCAGTTTTACAGGGGGAGGTCAGCCCCAGCATTTT; CDR3: CASSFTGGGQPQHF
D: TRBD1; J: TRBJ1-4; V: TRBV29-1; size: many; DNA: TGCAGCGTCAGACAGGGCGGAAGGGAAAAACTGTTTTTT; CDR3: CSVRQGGREKLFF
D: NA; J: TRBJ2-2; V: TRBV5-1; size: many; DNA: TGCGCCAGCTTCCTTCAGACAGTCGAAGGCGGGGAGCTGTTTTTT; CDR3: CASFLQTVEGGELFF
D: TRBD1; J: TRBJ1-2; V: TRBV27; size: many; DNA: TGTGCCAGCAGCTACAGGGGGCGCGGGGGCTACACCTTC; CDR3: CASSYRGRGGYTF
D: NA; J: TRBJ2-5; V: TRBV30; size: many; DNA: TGTGCCTGGAGCAAGGGACTCGATAGTCGCCACCCAGAGACCCAGTACTTC; CDR3: CAWSKGLDSRHPETQYF
D: TRBD1; J: TRBJ1-2; V: TRBV5-1; size: many; DNA: TGCGCCAGCAGGGGCTCTGGACAGGCCCAAGGTGGCTACACCTTC; CDR3: CASRGSGQAQGGYTF
D: TRBD2; J: TRBJ2-1; V: TRBV7-2; size: many; DNA: TGTGCCAGCAGATTTAGCGGGCTTAACAATGAGCAGTTCTTC; CDR3: CASRFSGLNNEQFF
D: NA; J: TRBJ2-7; V: TRBV7-2; size: many; DNA: TGTGCCAGCAGCTCCCCGTACTACGAGCAGTACTTC; CDR3: CASSSPYYEQYF
D: TRBD1; J: TRBJ2-5; V: TRBV7-9; size: NA; DNA: TGTGCCAGCAGCCCGACAGGGAAAGAGACCCAGTACTTC; CDR3: CASSPTGKETQYF
D: NA; J: TRBJ2-1; V: TRBV5-1; size: NA; DNA: TGCGCCAGCAGCCGGGGGAACAATGAGCAGTTCTTC; CDR3: CASSRGNNEQFF
D: TRBD1; J: TRBJ2-6; V: TRBV20-1; size: NA; DNA: TGCAGTGCTAGCGATTTTAGTGGGACAGGGGAAGCTGGGGCCAACGTCCTGACTTTC; CDR3: CSASDFSGTGEAGANVLTF
D: NA; J: TRBJ1-1; V: TRBV7-2; size: many; DNA: TGTGCCAGCAGCGCCAGGTTACAGAACACTGAAGCTTTCTTT; CDR3: CASSARLQNTEAFF
D: NA; J: TRBJ2-1; V: TRBV20-1; size: many; DNA: TGCAGTGCTACAGAGTCCTACAATGAGCAGTTCTTC; CDR3: CSATESYNEQFF
D: NA; J: TRBJ2-3; V: TRBV5-1; size: NA; DNA: TGCGCCAGCAGCTTGGCGGGGAGAACAGATACGCAGTATTTT; CDR3: CASSLAGRTDTQYF
D: TRBD1; J: TRBJ2-7; V: TRBV19; size: many; DNA: TGTGCCAGTAGTATCCGGACAGGGGAGCAGTACTTC; CDR3: CASSIRTGEQYF
D: NA; J: TRBJ2-6; V: TRBV5-1; size: many; DNA: TGCGCCAGCAGAAACGACGGTAGAGCCAACGTCCTGACTTTC; CDR3: CASRNDGRANVLTF
D: NA; J: TRBJ2-3; V: TRBV4-1; size: NA; DNA: TGCGCCAGCAGTCGAGGGGTCAGCACAGATACGCAGTATTTT; CDR3: CASSRGVSTDTQYF
D: NA; J: TRBJ2-3; V: TRBV12-3/TRBV12-4; size: NA; DNA: TGTGCCAGCAGTTTGGCAGAGAATACGCAGTATTTT; CDR3: CASSLAENTQYF
D: NA; J: TRBJ2-1; V: TRBV5-1; size: many; DNA: TGCGCCAGCAGCCTAGGGGGTACGGGGTCCTACAATGAGCAGTTCTTC; CDR3: CASSLGGTGSYNEQFF
D: TRBD1; J: TRBJ2-5; V: TRBV20-1; size: many; DNA: TGCAGTGCCACCCATGGCGACAGGGTAGGAGAGACCCAGTACTTC; CDR3: CSATHGDRVGETQYF
D: NA; J: TRBJ2-5; V: TRBV7-9; size: many; DNA: TGTGCCAGCAGCTTAGGCGGTAGGGAGACCCAGTACTTC; CDR3: CASSLGGRETQYF
D: NA; J: TRBJ2-4; V: TRBV14; size: many; DNA: TGTGCCAGCAGCCACGCAAACATTCAGTACTTC; CDR3: CASSHANIQYF